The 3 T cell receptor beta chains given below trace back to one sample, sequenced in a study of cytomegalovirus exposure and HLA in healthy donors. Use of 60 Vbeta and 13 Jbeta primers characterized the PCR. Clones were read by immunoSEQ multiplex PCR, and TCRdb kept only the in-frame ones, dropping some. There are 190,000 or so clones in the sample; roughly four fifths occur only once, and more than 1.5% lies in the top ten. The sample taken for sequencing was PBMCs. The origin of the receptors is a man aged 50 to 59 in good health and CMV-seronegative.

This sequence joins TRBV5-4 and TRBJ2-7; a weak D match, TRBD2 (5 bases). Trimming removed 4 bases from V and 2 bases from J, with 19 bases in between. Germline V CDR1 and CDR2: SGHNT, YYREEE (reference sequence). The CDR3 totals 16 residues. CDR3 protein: CASSPIPRGKAYEQYF. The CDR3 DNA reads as TGTGCCAGCAGCCCGATCCCTCGGGGTAAGGCCTACGAGCAGTACTTC.

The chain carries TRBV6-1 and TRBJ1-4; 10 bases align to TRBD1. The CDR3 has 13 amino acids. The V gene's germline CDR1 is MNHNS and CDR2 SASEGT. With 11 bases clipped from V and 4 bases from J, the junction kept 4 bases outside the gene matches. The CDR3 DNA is TGTGCCGGCCGGGACAGGGGTAATGAAAAACTGTTTTTT. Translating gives CAGRDRGNEKLFF.

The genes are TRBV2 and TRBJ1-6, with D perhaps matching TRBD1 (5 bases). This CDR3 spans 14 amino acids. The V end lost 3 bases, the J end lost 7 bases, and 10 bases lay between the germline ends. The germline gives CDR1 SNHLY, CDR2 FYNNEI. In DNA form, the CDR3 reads TGTGCCAGCAGTGACAGGGCACAAAATTCACCCCTCCACTTT. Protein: CASSDRAQNSPLHF.